This passage covers 21 T cell receptor beta chains from one sample sequenced in a study of CD8+ T cells in alopecia areata. The treatment is: oral pan-JAK inhibitor, 5-10 mg twice daily. Following RNA extraction, reverse transcription yielded cDNA that acted as the sequencing template. Some clones are missing from TCRdb's copy, which holds only in-frame ones; the method was immunoSEQ multiplex PCR. In the table there are about 200,000 clones, about two fifths of which are singletons. The sample here was CD4+ T cells sorted from blood, taken between weeks 30 and 35, from a patient treated with tofacitinib. The receptors shown here come from a human donor with alopecia areata.

This clone was seen only a few times. The V gene is TRBV19, the J gene TRBJ1-5; the D is unclear. Germline V gene lookup returns CDR1 LNHDA and CDR2 SQIVND (reference sequence). This CDR3 has 16 residues. V lost 8 bases and J lost 2, with 19 bases in between. DNA for the CDR3: TGTGCCAGTCGCCACCTCCAGTTGGGTGGCAATCAGCCCCAGCATTTT. Protein sequence: CASRHLQLGGNQPQHF.

V and J are TRBV7-9 and TRBJ2-2; no clear D gene. The CDR3 extends over 13 amino acids. Deletions cut 1 base from V and 6 bases from J, with 6 bases between. Per the germline V gene, CDR1 is SEHNR and CDR2 is FQNEAQ (reference sequence). This CDR3 reads CASSLESAGELFF. The DNA for the CDR3 is TGTGCCAGCAGCTTAGAATCGGCCGGGGAGCTGTTTTTT. The full variable domain, completed using reference TRBV7-9 and TRBJ2-2, is DTGVSQNPRHKITKRGQNVTFRCDPISEHNRLYWYRQTLGQGPEFLTYFQNEAQLEKSRLLSDRFSAERPKGSFSTLEIQRTEQGDSAMYLCASSLESAGELFFGEGSRLTVL.

With respect to this clone: Other DNA sequences in the sample encode the same CDR3. V gene TRBV29-1 combines with J gene TRBJ1-1; unclear D gene. Per germline, CDR1 SQVTM and CDR2 ANQGSEA. V dropped 3 bases and J dropped 1 base, with 6 bases sitting between them. This CDR3 comprises 12 residues. CDR3 loop: CSVESGNTEAFF. The CDR3 DNA reads TGCAGCGTTGAGAGCGGGAACACTGAAGCTTTCTTT.

This chain connects TRBV2 to TRBJ1-2, with D possibly being TRBD1 (6 bases). CDR3 length: 13 amino acids. The V and J ends lost 6 bases and 6 bases respectively, with 14 bases between them. Germline CDR1 and CDR2: SNHLY and FYNNEI. The DNA for the CDR3 is TGTGCCAGCAGATCCCGGGACAAAGATGGCTACACCTTC. It encodes CASRSRDKDGYTF.

The chain joins TRBV30 to TRBJ1-5; D is perhaps TRBD1 (5 bases). CDR1 and CDR2 from the germline V gene are GTSNPN and SVGIG (reference sequence). This CDR3 region has 15 residues. V was clipped by 1 base and J by 2 bases, with 12 bases between them. In DNA, the CDR3 is TGTGCCTGGAGTGGGCGGGAGACAGGCAATCAGCCCCAGCATTTT. Translating gives CAWSGRETGNQPQHF.

The chain carries TRBV1 and TRBJ2-2; TRBD2 reflects the table's D call only, with no check against the DNA. TRBV1 is annotated as a pseudogene. This CDR3 has 14 residues. The CDR3 spells CTSSRGSDTGELFF. In DNA form, the CDR3 reads TGCACCAGCAGCCGAGGTAGCGACACCGGGGAGCTGTTTTTT.

This chain connects TRBV4-1 to TRBJ1-2; 9 positions match TRBD1. CDR1 is MGHRA and CDR2 is YSYEKL in the germline V gene. The CDR3 is made up of 20 amino acids. J gave up 0 bases and V 1 base, and 15 bases lay outside the gene matches. The CDR3 loop is CASSQVSTDRGKPTNYGYTF. The CDR3 nucleotides are TGCGCCAGCAGCCAAGTTTCTACTGACAGGGGGAAGCCCACTAACTATGGCTACACCTTC.

This clone showed up many times. This CDR3 is CASSLSSYNEQFF. The CDR3 DNA is TGTGCCAGCAGCTTAAGTTCCTACAATGAGCAGTTCTTC. The gene calls are TRBV7-2 and TRBJ2-1; D call uncertain. The CDR3 totals 13 residues. Germline loops: CDR1 SGHTA, CDR2 FQGNSA. V shed 2 bases and J shed 1 base, with 3 bases lying between them.

This clone was detected a few times. The genes are TRBV25-1 and TRBJ1-4; D not certain. Looked up from germline, CDR1 is MGHDK and CDR2 is SYGVNS. The CDR3 is 15 residues long. V was clipped by 2 bases and J by 5 bases, with 12 bases between them. Here the CDR3 DNA reads TGTGCCAGCAGTGAACCTCGGCAGGCCAATGAAAAACTGTTTTTT. It specifies CASSEPRQANEKLFF.

The V and J genes are TRBV29-1 and TRBJ2-7, with 8 nucleotides matching TRBD1. The CDR3 spans 12 residues. V was clipped by 4 bases and J by 5 bases; unmatched bases: 4. Per germline, CDR1 SQVTM and CDR2 ANQGSEA. The CDR3 DNA is TGCAGCGTTGGCGACAGGGGACACGAGCAGTACTTC. Its protein is CSVGDRGHEQYF.

This clone was counted between two and nine times. The chain has TRBV7-8 and TRBJ2-7; tentatively, D is TRBD1 (5 bases). The germline V gene has CDR1 SGHVS and CDR2 FQNEAQ. V was trimmed by 0 bases and J by 9 bases, leaving 18 bases between them. This CDR3 contains 15 residues. CDR3 region: CASSLAIFDSPRQYF. CDR3 sequence (DNA): TGTGCCAGCAGCTTAGCGATATTCGACAGCCCCAGGCAGTACTTC.

This chain links TRBV7-2 with TRBJ1-5; 9 bases map to TRBD1. The trim removed 5 bases at V and 6 bases at J, leaving 8 bases unmatched. Germline CDR1 and CDR2: SGHTA and FQGNSA. This CDR3 comprises 15 residues. In DNA form, the CDR3 reads TGTGCCAGCAGCCCTCGGACAGGGGTGGGTCAGCCCCAGCATTTT. Its translation: CASSPRTGVGQPQHF.

The chain joins TRBV5-4 to TRBJ1-4, with 7 bases identical to TRBD1. This CDR3 spans 14 amino acids. Trimming took 5 bases from V and 6 from J; bases not matched to a gene: 7. The V gene's germline CDR1 is SGHNT and CDR2 YYREEE (reference sequence). CDR3 nucleotides: TGTGCCAGCAGTTTCTCCGGGACAGATGAAAAACTGTTTTTT. Its translation: CASSFSGTDEKLFF.

The chain is built from TRBV6-5 and TRBJ1-5; D call uncertain. Germline CDR1 is MNHEY and CDR2 is SVGAGI. CDR3 length equals 15 residues. Trimming stripped 0 bases from V and 3 bases from J, with 9 bases between. The DNA of the CDR3 is TGTGCCAGCAGTTACTCCTTTGGGTCCAATCAGCCCCAGCATTTT. Encoded protein: CASSYSFGSNQPQHF.

This clone was counted only a few times. Distinct nucleotide sequences in the sample also encode this CDR3. This sequence joins TRBV7-9 and TRBJ1-1; 10 bases fit TRBD1. CDR1 and CDR2 (germline): SEHNR, FQNEAQ (reference sequence). The CDR3 length is 15 residues. V shed 1 base and J 1 base; nucleotides not matched to a gene: 0. The CDR3, as DNA: TGTGCCAGCAGCTTAGGGGACAGGGGGAACACTGAAGCTTTCTTT. It encodes CASSLGDRGNTEAFF.

This clone was seen a handful of times. J is TRBJ1-3 and V is TRBV7-9, with D maybe TRBD1 (6 bases). The CDR3 extends over 14 amino acids. Germline CDR1 and CDR2: SEHNR and FQNEAQ (reference sequence). V was trimmed by 5 bases and J by 7 bases, leaving 15 bases between them. The CDR3 loop reads CASSGSGQRNTIYF. In nucleotides, the CDR3 is TGTGCCAGCAGCGGTAGCGGACAGCGGAACACCATATATTTT.

V is TRBV5-1 and J is TRBJ2-3; D perhaps matches TRBD2 (6 bases). Germline assignment: CDR1 SGHRS and CDR2 YFSETQ. This CDR3 contains 14 residues. V lost 7 bases and J 2 bases, leaving 14 bases between the germline ends. CDR3 coding DNA: TGCGCCAGCCGTGTGGGGGGATACACAGATACGCAGTATTTT. Translated, it gives CASRVGGYTDTQYF.

This clone was recorded a few times. V gene TRBV27 combines with J gene TRBJ1-1; D might be TRBD1 (6 bases). Germline CDR1 reads MNHEY; CDR2 reads SMNVEV (reference sequence). Trimming removed 5 bases at V and 4 bases at J, with 14 bases between. The CDR3 contains 14 residues. The CDR3 region has the DNA TGTGCCAGCAGTCCTAACAGGGAAGGCACTGAAGCTTTCTTT. Translation gives CASSPNREGTEAFF.

The chain joins TRBV4-1 to TRBJ2-7; 7 bases line up with TRBD1. The CDR3 contains 17 residues. V shed 4 bases, J shed 2 bases, and the junction held 14 bases outside the gene matches. Germline CDR1 and CDR2: MGHRA and YSYEKL. The CDR3 DNA reads as TGCGCCAGCAGCCCCCGTTATACAGGGGCCGCAACCTACGAGCAGTACTTC. Protein product: CASSPRYTGAATYEQYF.

V is TRBV13 and J is TRBJ2-6; no clear D. V lost 5 bases and J lost 2, with 10 bases in between. This CDR3 region has 15 residues. CDR1 PRHDT and CDR2 FYEKMQ come from the germline V gene (reference sequence). The CDR3 region has the DNA TGTGCCAGCAGCCAGAGATTCCCTGGGGCCAACGTCCTGACTTTC. Protein: CASSQRFPGANVLTF.

In this sample, this clone turned up many times. The sample contains more than one DNA sequence encoding this CDR3. The chain is built from TRBV10-1 and TRBJ2-1; TRBD1 agrees at 8 bases. Germline-derived CDR1 and CDR2 are WNHNN and SYGVQD (reference sequence). The CDR3 loop spans 14 amino acids. Losses at the gene ends were 3 bases for V and 6 bases for J; bases not matched to a gene: 4. The CDR3 sequence is CASSEQGGSNEQFF. In nucleotides, the CDR3 is TGCGCCAGCAGTGAACAGGGGGGCTCCAATGAGCAGTTCTTC.